A single sample gave rise to the 14 T cell receptor beta chains below, sequenced in a study of CD8 T cells in Susac syndrome. An amount of RNA that ranged from roughly 0.45 to 1 ug was reverse transcribed with random hexamers. TCRdb passed the immunoSEQ multiplex PCR reads through MiXCR, listing each CDR3 protein once. Here the sample spans some 76,000 distinct CDR3 sequences, 91% being singletons. The sequenced sample consisted of CD8+ T cells from PBMCs. Receptor source: a human donor with multiple sclerosis.

This chain uses TRBV7-9 with TRBJ1-6; D remains unclear. Trimming pared 1 base from V and 8 bases from J, leaving 3 bases between. Per germline, CDR1 SEHNR and CDR2 FQNEAQ (reference sequence). The CDR3 is 12 amino acids. The CDR3 loop is CASSLVDSPLHF. CDR3 in DNA: TGTGCCAGCAGCTTAGTGGATTCACCCCTCCACTTT.

The chain employs TRBV27 and TRBJ1-1; possibly TRBD1 for D (5 bases). The V end was cut by 8 bases, the J end by 5 bases, with 9 bases between. The CDR3 consists of 11 residues. Germline lookup yields CDR1 MNHEY and CDR2 SMNVEV (reference sequence). This chain's CDR3 is CASGTGTEAFF. In nucleotides, the CDR3 is TGTGCCAGCGGGACGGGGACTGAAGCTTTCTTT.

This sequence joins TRBV9 and TRBJ2-5; no clear D gene. CDR1 is SGDLS and CDR2 is YYNGEE in the germline V gene. V lost 3 bases, J lost 7 bases, and 10 bases lay in between. The CDR3 sequence is 12 residues long. CDR3 region: CASSALEGTQYF. The CDR3 bases are TGTGCCAGCAGCGCCCTAGAAGGGACCCAGTACTTC.

CDR3 sequence (DNA): TGTGCCAGCAGCATTTGGTCCGGAACGGGTGGCTACACCTTC. Protein product: CASSIWSGTGGYTF. The chain couples TRBV7-9 to TRBJ1-2, with D unclear. The V gene lost 5 bases and the J gene lost 7 bases, with 17 bases spanning the gap. Germline CDR1 reads SEHNR; CDR2 reads FQNEAQ (reference sequence). The CDR3 is made up of 14 amino acids.

V usage is TRBV7-6 and J usage is TRBJ1-4, with 8 bases identical to TRBD1. CDR1 is SGHVS, CDR2 FNYEAQ, per germline. Germline trimming cut 5 bases from V and 8 bases from J; bases unmatched to any gene: 7. The CDR3 contains 14 residues. This chain's CDR3 is CASSPQGAGEKLFF. Here the CDR3 DNA reads TGTGCCAGCAGCCCCCAGGGGGCCGGCGAAAAACTGTTTTTT.

The V and J genes are TRBV19 and TRBJ2-7; a possible D gene is TRBD1 (5 bases). The CDR3 has 12 residues. CDR1 LNHDA and CDR2 SQIVND come from the germline V gene (reference sequence). With 4 bases removed from V and 7 bases from J, the gap between germline ends came to 11 bases. CDR3 nucleotide sequence: TGTGCCAGTAGTAGTACAGGAAGGGAGCAGTACTTC. Its protein product is CASSSTGREQYF.

The chain's CDR3 is CASRDGQLNSPLHF. The CDR3 DNA follows: TGCGCCAGCAGGGATGGACAGCTTAATTCACCCCTCCACTTT. The chain couples TRBV10-2 to TRBJ1-6; D might be TRBD1 (6 bases). Germline V lookup: CDR1 WSHSY, CDR2 SAAADI. This CDR3 spans 14 amino acids. Trimming left V 6 bases short and J 6 bases short, with 12 bases between.

The V call is TRBV4-3, the J call TRBJ2-7; TRBD2 agrees at 9 bases. Germline V CDR1 and CDR2: LGHNA, YSLEER. CDR3 size: 16 residues. With V trimmed by 1 base and J by 0 bases, 4 bases remained unmatched. The CDR3 here is CASSQGSGRSSYEQYF. The CDR3 DNA follows: TGCGCCAGCAGCCAAGGGAGCGGGAGGAGCTCCTACGAGCAGTACTTC.

The chain joins TRBV5-1 to TRBJ2-3; D remains unclear. The CDR3 runs 13 residues. Germline values: CDR1 SGHRS, CDR2 YFSETQ. V was cut by 0 bases and J by 0 bases, with 2 bases left in between. CDR3 residues: CASSLESTDTQYF. CDR3 DNA: TGCGCCAGCAGCTTGGAAAGCACAGATACGCAGTATTTT.

As DNA, the CDR3 is TGTGCCAGTAGAACGTCGGGGGGTCCCTACAATGAGCAGTTCTTC. Translated: CASRTSGGPYNEQFF. This chain uses TRBV19 with TRBJ2-1; 7 bases match TRBD2. Losses at the gene ends were 6 bases for V and 2 bases for J; bases not matched to a gene: 7. The V gene's germline CDR1 is LNHDA and CDR2 SQIVND (reference sequence). This CDR3 is 15 amino acids long.

This clonotype came up once. The V and J genes are TRBV5-1 and TRBJ2-5; possible D gene TRBD1, 5 bases. V shed 3 bases and J shed 5 bases, with 17 bases lying between them. Germline assignment: CDR1 SGHRS and CDR2 YFSETQ. The CDR3 is 15 residues long. In nucleotides, the CDR3 is TGCGCCAGCAGCTCCGGTGTAGGCAGGGATGAGACCCAGTACTTC. It encodes CASSSGVGRDETQYF.

The rearrangement links TRBV27 to TRBJ2-5, with D possibly matching TRBD1 (6 bases). V was trimmed by 5 bases and J by 2 bases, leaving 12 bases between them. Germline loops: CDR1 MNHEY, CDR2 SMNVEV (reference sequence). This CDR3 contains 14 residues. The chain's CDR3 is CASSQGQLQETQYF. DNA for the CDR3: TGTGCCAGCAGTCAGGGACAACTACAAGAGACCCAGTACTTC.

CDR3 DNA sequence: TGTGCCAGCAACCCAGAGGGGGTCGAAGGCTACACCTTC. It encodes CASNPEGVEGYTF. The chain uses TRBV14 and TRBJ1-2; D might be TRBD1 (6 bases). This CDR3 comprises 13 residues. The V gene's germline CDR1 is SGHDN and CDR2 FVKESK. V was pared by 7 bases and J by 8 bases, with 17 bases between. Based on the CDR3 plus reference TRBV14 and TRBJ1-2, the full variable domain is EAGVTQFPSHSVIEKGQTVTLRCDPISGHDNLYWYRRVMGKEIKFLLHFVKESKQDESGMPNNRFLAERTGGTYSTLKVQPAELEDSGVYFCASNPEGVEGYTFGSGTRLTVV.

V and J are TRBV4-3 and TRBJ2-7; 9 bases are a match to TRBD2. Germline values: CDR1 LGHNA, CDR2 YSLEER. CDR3 length: 16 residues. J lost 5 bases, V lost 0 bases, and 8 bases had no gene match. CDR3 loop: CASSQDPSGIRNEQYF. CDR3 bases: TGCGCCAGCAGCCAAGATCCTAGCGGGATTAGGAACGAGCAGTACTTC.